The 18 T cell receptor beta chains given below trace back to one sample, sequenced in a study of T cell responses to AZD1222 COVID-19 vaccine. TCRdb's copy holds only in-frame clones and misses some; the assay was immunoSEQ multiplex PCR. The table includes 65,000 to 80,000 clones, more than 90% detected once. The sequencing here drew on peripheral blood, taken on day 0 of AZD1222 vaccination. The receptors were sampled from an adult in good health.

The rearrangement links TRBV5-4 to TRBJ1-1; TRBD1 might be the D (5 bases). Germline CDR1 is SGHNT and CDR2 is YYREEE (reference sequence). Trimming shortened V by 4 bases and J by 1 base, and 11 bases separated the two germline ends. The CDR3 runs 14 residues. CDR3 loop: CASSATVSNTEAFF. The CDR3 bases are TGTGCCAGCAGCGCGACAGTTTCGAACACTGAAGCTTTCTTT.

A few counts support this clone. The V gene is TRBV7-2, the J gene TRBJ1-5; the match to TRBD1 covers 8 bases. Germline V gene sequence: CDR1 SGHTA, CDR2 FQGNSA. The CDR3 loop spans 16 amino acids. With 2 bases clipped from V and 6 bases from J, the junction kept 9 bases outside the gene matches. The CDR3 sequence: CASSLNPVRGPQPQHF. The DNA for the CDR3 is TGTGCCAGCAGCTTAAACCCGGTCAGGGGGCCTCAGCCCCAGCATTTT.

The chain carries TRBV5-5 and TRBJ1-4, with D possibly being TRBD1 (5 bases). The CDR3 consists of 15 residues. Germline V lookup: CDR1 SGHKS, CDR2 YYEKEE (reference sequence). V shed 0 bases and J shed 8 bases, with 14 bases lying between them. CDR3 DNA: TGTGCCAGCAGCTTGGACGGGGCACTGGGGGAAAAACTGTTTTTT. Protein product: CASSLDGALGEKLFF.

The J gene is TRBJ2-3, the V gene TRBV7-2, with D uncertain. The CDR3 runs to 14 residues. In germline, CDR1 is SGHTA, CDR2 FQGNSA. Trimming left V 4 bases short and J 4 bases short, with 12 bases between. The CDR3 DNA is TGTGCCAGCAGCTCCCGATCCTCATCAGATACGCAGTATTTT. Its translation is CASSSRSSSDTQYF. Full variable domain (outside the CDR3, taken from reference TRBV7-2 and TRBJ2-3): GAGVSQSPSNKVTEKGKDVELRCDPISGHTALYWYRQSLGQGLEFLIYFQGNSAPDKSGLPSDRFSAERTGGSVSTLTIQRTQQEDSAVYLCASSSRSSSDTQYFGPGTRLTVL.

The chain links TRBV3-1 (or the pseudogene TRBV3-2) to TRBJ2-5; no definite D call. The CDR3 is 12 residues long. The germline CDR1 and CDR2 sequences are LGHDT and YNNKEL (reference sequence). The V end lost 4 bases, the J end lost 4 bases, and 7 bases lay between the germline ends. The CDR3 DNA follows: TGTGCCAGCAGCCGCGTAGGAGAGACCCAGTACTTC. This sequence encodes CASSRVGETQYF.

A few counts support this clone. The gene calls are TRBV19 and TRBJ2-7; D gene uncertain. Germline CDR1 reads LNHDA; CDR2 reads SQIVND (reference sequence). The CDR3 consists of 13 residues. V was shortened by 7 bases and J by 1 base, with 11 bases between the two germline ends. This CDR3 is CASMGVRSYEQYF. CDR3 sequence (DNA): TGTGCCAGTATGGGTGTAAGATCCTACGAGCAGTACTTC.

The gene calls are TRBV2 and TRBJ2-7, with D perhaps TRBD2 (5 bases). CDR3 length: 13 residues. CDR1 is SNHLY and CDR2 is FYNNEI in the germline V gene. V gave up 7 bases and J gave up 7 bases, with 17 bases separating them. The CDR3 region is CASTEGVTGEQYF. CDR3 DNA sequence: TGTGCCAGCACGGAAGGAGTTACGGGGGAGCAGTACTTC.

V usage is TRBV9 and J usage is TRBJ1-3; D might be TRBD1 (6 bases). V gave up 4 bases and J gave up 4 bases, with 18 bases separating them. The CDR3 contains 16 residues. Germline assignment: CDR1 SGDLS and CDR2 YYNGEE. The CDR3 here is CASSTRGGGQGNTIYF. The CDR3 nucleotides read TGTGCCAGCAGCACTCGCGGCGGGGGGCAAGGAAACACCATATATTTT.

This clone has just one count. The CDR3 DNA follows: TGTGCCTGGAGTCCCGGACGGGGTTCACCCCTCCACTTT. Protein: CAWSPGRGSPLHF. The gene calls are TRBV30 and TRBJ1-6; D is unclear. The germline CDR1 and CDR2 sequences are GTSNPN and SVGIG (reference sequence). This CDR3 has 13 residues. Trimming shortened V by 2 bases and J by 9 bases, and 11 bases separated the two germline ends.

The V call is TRBV19, the J call TRBJ1-6; a weak D match, TRBD1 (5 bases). The CDR3 sequence is 16 residues long. The V and J ends lost 3 bases and 8 bases respectively, with 17 bases between them. CDR1 is LNHDA and CDR2 is SQIVND in the germline V gene (reference sequence). This CDR3 is CASSMGQGKGDSPLHF. The CDR3 DNA sequence: TGTGCCAGTAGTATGGGCCAGGGCAAAGGAGATTCACCCCTCCACTTT.

This clone was counted once. The V gene is TRBV5-1, the J gene TRBJ1-1, with D perhaps matching TRBD1 (6 bases). The CDR3 has 13 residues. Per the germline V gene, CDR1 is SGHRS and CDR2 is YFSETQ. V was cut by 4 bases and J by 4 bases, with 11 bases left in between. The CDR3 spells CASSPEGGTEAFF. The CDR3 nucleotides are TGCGCCAGCAGCCCGGAGGGGGGCACTGAAGCTTTCTTT.

The chain uses TRBV10-3 and TRBJ1-2; the D gene is possibly TRBD1 (5 bases). V lost 0 bases, J lost 4 bases, and 15 bases lay in between. Per germline, CDR1 ENHRY and CDR2 SYGVKD. This CDR3 is 16 amino acids long. This CDR3 reads CAISESSVGESYGYTF. CDR3 coding DNA: TGTGCCATCAGTGAGTCGAGTGTGGGGGAATCCTATGGCTACACCTTC.

This chain links TRBV6-5 with TRBJ2-1; 8 bases align to TRBD2. There are 14 residues in the CDR3. Looked up from germline, CDR1 is MNHEY and CDR2 is SVGAGI. The trim removed 2 bases at V and 8 bases at J, leaving 5 bases unmatched. In DNA, the CDR3 is TGTGCCAGCAGTTACAGCGGGAGAGCGGATGAGCAGTTCTTC. Translating gives CASSYSGRADEQFF.

The chain combines TRBV11-3 with TRBJ2-3; weak D call: TRBD2 (6 bases). The CDR3 is made up of 14 amino acids. Trimming removed 0 bases from V and 9 bases from J, with 13 bases in between. The V gene's germline CDR1 is SGHNT and CDR2 YENEEA. The CDR3 protein is CASSLDRMEGTQYF. In nucleotides, the CDR3 is TGTGCCAGCAGCTTAGATCGAATGGAGGGCACGCAGTATTTT.

This chain uses TRBV11-2 with TRBJ2-7, with D possibly TRBD2 on 5 matching bases. V lost 4 bases and J 1 base, leaving 11 bases between the germline ends. Per the germline V gene, CDR1 is SGHAT and CDR2 is FQNNGV. The CDR3 length is 14 residues. The CDR3 protein is CASSWGPGSYEQYF. Here the CDR3 DNA reads TGTGCCAGCAGCTGGGGTCCGGGATCCTACGAGCAGTACTTC. The full variable domain, in which reference TRBV11-2 and TRBJ2-7 provide the parts outside the CDR3, is EAGVAQSPRYKIIEKRQSVAFWCNPISGHATLYWYQQILGQGPKLLIQFQNNGVVDDSQLPKDRFSAERLKGVDSTLKIQPAKLEDSAVYLCASSWGPGSYEQYFGPGTRLTVT.

The V gene is TRBV6-5, the J gene TRBJ1-1; 7 bases agree with TRBD1. V trimming: 6 bases; J trimming: 8 bases; junction bases outside the gene matches: 12. The CDR3 has 14 residues. The germline V gene has CDR1 MNHEY and CDR2 SVGAGI. CDR3 amino acids: CASSRGQPLNEAFF. CDR3 in DNA: TGTGCCAGCAGCCGGGGACAGCCGCTCAACGAAGCTTTCTTT.

This clone was found a few times. V and J are TRBV6-2 or TRBV6-3 and TRBJ2-7, with D tentatively TRBD2 (7 bases). Trimming removed 4 bases at V and 0 bases at J, with 22 bases between. This CDR3 spans 18 amino acids. CDR1 is MNHEY, CDR2 SVGEGT, per germline. The CDR3 DNA sequence: TGTGCCAGCAGTTCCGGGGGGCTAAGGCACTTGAGCTCCTACGAGCAGTACTTC. It translates to CASSSGGLRHLSSYEQYF.

The chain uses TRBV5-1 and TRBJ1-2, with no clear D. The CDR3 covers 13 residues. CDR1 and CDR2 (germline): SGHRS, YFSETQ. Trimming removed 4 bases from V and 1 base from J, with 8 bases in between. CDR3 in DNA: TGCGCCAGCAGCCTGACCATTAACTATGGCTACACCTTC. It encodes CASSLTINYGYTF.